A single sample gave rise to the 22 T cell receptor beta chains below, sequenced in a study of T cell responses to AZD1222 COVID-19 vaccine. The table came from immunoSEQ multiplex PCR; TCRdb's copy has only in-frame clones and leaves some out. The table records 80,000 to 95,000 clones, about 88% of them present only once. Sequencing was performed on peripheral blood, taken 28 days after the second AZD1222 dose. Source of these receptors: an adult who received the AZD1222 COVID-19 vaccine.

This clone has just one count. The V gene is TRBV5-4, the J gene TRBJ2-7, with 7 bases aligning to TRBD1. CDR3 size: 15 residues. The germline V gene encodes CDR1 SGHNT and CDR2 YYREEE (reference sequence). Trimming at V came to 5 bases and at J to 1 base, leaving 9 bases not matched to a gene. CDR3: CASSHRGEASYEQYF. The CDR3 DNA sequence: TGTGCCAGCAGTCACAGGGGAGAAGCTTCCTACGAGCAGTACTTC.

This clone was found once. The chain uses TRBV6-1 and TRBJ1-1, with no clear D. Trimming took 2 bases from V and 0 from J, leaving 10 bases between them. This CDR3 region has 15 residues. Per germline, CDR1 MNHNS and CDR2 SASEGT. DNA for the CDR3: TGTGCCAGCAGTGAATACAGCCTGATGAACACTGAAGCTTTCTTT. Protein sequence: CASSEYSLMNTEAFF.

This chain joins TRBV30 and TRBJ1-1, with D unresolved. Trimming stripped 1 base from V and 3 bases from J, with 6 bases between. From germline, CDR1 is GTSNPN and CDR2 SVGIG (reference sequence). The CDR3 length is 12 residues. The CDR3 here is CAWSDSYTEAFF. In DNA form, the CDR3 reads TGTGCCTGGAGTGACAGTTACACTGAAGCTTTCTTT. Full variable domain (remainder filled in from reference TRBV30 and TRBJ1-1): SQTIHQWPATLVQPVGSPLSLECTVEGTSNPNLYWYRQAAGRGLQLLFYSVGIGQISSEVPQNLSASRPQDRQFILSSKKLLLSDSGFYLCAWSDSYTEAFFGQGTRLTVV.

The chain recombines TRBV28 with TRBJ1-1, with TRBD1 as a possible D gene (5 bases). The CDR3 contains 12 residues. Per germline, CDR1 MDHEN and CDR2 SYDVKM. V was trimmed by 2 bases and J by 7 bases, leaving 8 bases between them. The CDR3, as DNA: TGTGCCAGCAGTTTAGGGGGAGTTGAAGCTTTCTTT. This gives the protein CASSLGGVEAFF.

V gene TRBV10-1 combines with J gene TRBJ2-7; TRBD1 agrees at 7 bases. The CDR3 contains 13 residues. With 5 bases clipped from V and 2 bases from J, the junction kept 3 bases outside the gene matches. Per germline, CDR1 WNHNN and CDR2 SYGVQD (reference sequence). CDR3: CASSPGTAYEQYF. The CDR3 nucleotides read TGCGCCAGCAGTCCCGGGACAGCCTACGAGCAGTACTTC.

The chain couples TRBV12-2 to TRBJ2-1; TRBD2, the D gene given by the table, was not confirmed from the DNA. TRBV12-2 is a listed pseudogene. The CDR3 has 17 amino acids. CDR3 DNA sequence: TGTGCAAGTCGCTTAGGTCCTAGCGGGAGGCCCTACAATGAGCAGTTCTTC. It specifies CASRLGPSGRPYNEQFF.

The gene calls are TRBV18 and TRBJ2-5; unclear D gene. Trimming shortened V by 3 bases and J by 3 bases, and 5 bases separated the two germline ends. From germline, CDR1 is KGHSH and CDR2 LQKENI. The CDR3 is 12 residues long. The CDR3 sequence is CASSPQEETQYF. In DNA, the CDR3 is TGTGCCAGCTCACCGCAGGAAGAGACCCAGTACTTC.

The gene calls are TRBV10-3 and TRBJ2-7; unclear D gene. Trimming took 4 bases from V and 0 from J, leaving 16 bases between them. Germline V gene sequence: CDR1 ENHRY, CDR2 SYGVKD. There are 16 residues in the CDR3. DNA of the CDR3: TGTGCCATCAGTGCCCCACCCGGTGGCAGCTCCTACGAGCAGTACTTC. This gives the protein CAISAPPGGSSYEQYF.

The chain has TRBV27 and TRBJ1-4, with TRBD1 identical over 8 bases. The ends lost 7 bases at V and 8 bases at J; junction bases unmatched: 9. This CDR3 comprises 14 residues. From germline, CDR1 is MNHEY and CDR2 SMNVEV (reference sequence). The CDR3 sequence: CASTVDRAGEKLFF. The CDR3 bases are TGTGCCAGCACCGTGGACAGGGCTGGGGAAAAACTGTTTTTT.

CDR3 DNA sequence: TGTGCCAGCAGTAACAGGGTACTGGGTAACTATGGCTACACCTTC. As protein: CASSNRVLGNYGYTF. V and J are TRBV2 and TRBJ1-2, with D possibly being TRBD1 (6 bases). Germline loops: CDR1 SNHLY, CDR2 FYNNEI. V lost 5 bases and J 1 base, leaving 14 bases between the germline ends. This CDR3 is 15 amino acids long. Full variable domain (rest looked up from reference TRBV2 and TRBJ1-2): EPEVTQTPSHQVTQMGQEVILRCVPISNHLYFYWYRQILGQKVEFLVSFYNNEISEKSEIFDDQFSVERPDGSNFTLKIRSTKLEDSAMYFCASSNRVLGNYGYTFGSGTRLTVV.

The rearrangement joins TRBV7-9 to TRBJ2-3; 8 nucleotides agree with TRBD2. V trimming: 5 bases; J trimming: 5 bases; junction bases outside the gene matches: 9. The CDR3 extends over 15 amino acids. Germline CDR1 and CDR2: SEHNR and FQNEAQ (reference sequence). CDR3 nucleotides: TGTGCCAGCAGCCCTCAAGCGGGAGTTGTAGATACGCAGTATTTT. This gives the protein CASSPQAGVVDTQYF.

The chain has TRBV15 and TRBJ1-1, with D maybe TRBD1 (6 bases). Trimming shortened V by 3 bases and J by 1 base, and 9 bases separated the two germline ends. Germline V gene lookup returns CDR1 LNHNV and CDR2 YYDKDF (reference sequence). The CDR3 length is 14 residues. CDR3: CATSRGDKNTEAFF. CDR3 nucleotides: TGTGCCACCAGCAGGGGGGACAAGAACACTGAAGCTTTCTTT. The variable domain in full, completed from reference TRBV15 and TRBJ1-1, reads DAMVIQNPRYQVTQFGKPVTLSCSQTLNHNVMYWYQQKSSQAPKLLFHYYDKDFNNEADTPDNFQSRRPNTSFCFLDIRSPGLGDTAMYLCATSRGDKNTEAFFGQGTRLTVV.

The chain employs TRBV7-2 and TRBJ2-7; 7 bases match TRBD1. Germline lookup yields CDR1 SGHTA and CDR2 FQGNSA. V shed 5 bases, J shed 3 bases, and the junction held 4 bases outside the gene matches. This CDR3 comprises 13 residues. CDR3 loop: CASSLTGDYEQYF. CDR3 in DNA: TGTGCCAGCAGCCTAACAGGGGACTACGAGCAGTACTTC. The full variable domain, rest sourced from reference TRBV7-2 and TRBJ2-7, is GAGVSQSPSNKVTEKGKDVELRCDPISGHTALYWYRQSLGQGLEFLIYFQGNSAPDKSGLPSDRFSAERTGGSVSTLTIQRTQQEDSAVYLCASSLTGDYEQYFGPGTRLTVT.

The V and J genes are TRBV13 and TRBJ1-2, with D tentatively TRBD1 (6 bases). The V gene's germline CDR1 is PRHDT and CDR2 FYEKMQ (reference sequence). The CDR3 has 13 amino acids. V dropped 8 bases and J dropped 7 bases, with 17 bases sitting between them. Written as DNA, the CDR3 is TGTGCCAGCGTTTTCAGGGGAGGAGGTGGCTACACCTTC. This sequence encodes CASVFRGGGGYTF.

The chain couples TRBV7-8 to TRBJ2-7; maybe TRBD1 (6 bases). The germline V gene encodes CDR1 SGHVS and CDR2 FQNEAQ. The CDR3 totals 14 residues. Trimming cost V 1 base and J 3 bases, with 10 bases left between them. DNA of the CDR3: TGTGCCAGCAGCTTAGGAGGCAGGGGCTACGAGCAGTACTTC. This sequence encodes CASSLGGRGYEQYF.

This chain uses TRBV7-9 with TRBJ1-3; 7 bases line up with TRBD1. This CDR3 comprises 17 residues. The V and J ends lost 1 base and 0 bases, in that order; junction bases with no gene match: 6. Germline V gene data show CDR1 as SEHNR and CDR2 as FQNEAQ (reference sequence). This CDR3 reads CASSLGTGAFSGNTIYF. The CDR3 DNA reads TGTGCCAGCAGCTTAGGGACAGGTGCCTTCTCTGGAAACACCATATATTTT.

V and J are TRBV6-5 and TRBJ1-4; tentatively, D is TRBD1 (6 bases). The CDR3 covers 14 residues. CDR1 and CDR2 from the germline V gene are MNHEY and SVGAGI. V lost 2 bases and J 2 bases, leaving 6 bases between the germline ends. CDR3 in amino acids: CASSYGGTNEKLFF. CDR3 DNA: TGTGCCAGCAGTTACGGGGGCACTAATGAAAAACTGTTTTTT.

V usage is TRBV7-2 and J usage is TRBJ2-7; TRBD1 matches at 7 bases. The CDR3 is 14 residues long. Germline trimming cut 7 bases from V and 2 bases from J; bases unmatched to any gene: 8. Germline CDR1 is SGHTA and CDR2 is FQGNSA. The CDR3 region is CASTSRQGTYEQYF. CDR3 nucleotide sequence: TGTGCCAGCACCTCACGACAGGGAACCTACGAGCAGTACTTC.

The table lists this clone with a count of one. The CDR3 protein is CASSGQGSYNSPLHF. CDR3 nucleotides: TGCGCCAGCAGCGGACAGGGATCGTATAATTCACCCCTCCACTTT. J is TRBJ1-6 and V is TRBV5-1; 8 nucleotides agree with TRBD1. J gave up 4 bases and V 4 bases, and 4 bases lay outside the gene matches. Germline V gene lookup returns CDR1 SGHRS and CDR2 YFSETQ. The CDR3 totals 15 residues. Filled out from reference TRBV5-1 and TRBJ1-6, the complete variable domain reads KAGVTQTPRYLIKTRGQQVTLSCSPISGHRSVSWYQQTPGQGLQFLFEYFSETQRNKGNFPGRFSGRQFSNSRSEMNVSTLELGDSALYLCASSGQGSYNSPLHFGNGTRLTVT.

The V gene is TRBV4-1, the J gene TRBJ2-5; D remains ambiguous. The CDR3 covers 12 residues. The germline V gene encodes CDR1 MGHRA and CDR2 YSYEKL. The germline V and J ends were trimmed by 0 bases and 3 bases, with 2 bases remaining between them. The CDR3 loop reads CASSQDEETQYF. CDR3 sequence (DNA): TGCGCCAGCAGCCAAGATGAAGAGACCCAGTACTTC.

This clone has just one count. The V gene is TRBV15, the J gene TRBJ2-3, with TRBD2 matching 9 bases. Per the germline V gene, CDR1 is LNHNV and CDR2 is YYDKDF (reference sequence). The CDR3 totals 14 residues. V lost 3 bases, J lost 7 bases, and 5 bases stayed unmatched. The CDR3 sequence: CATSRAGGPNTQYF. DNA of the CDR3: TGTGCCACCAGCAGGGCGGGAGGGCCAAATACGCAGTATTTT.

V and J are TRBV5-1 and TRBJ2-1; a weak D match, TRBD2 (6 bases). The germline V gene encodes CDR1 SGHRS and CDR2 YFSETQ. V was shortened by 1 base and J by 6 bases, with 11 bases between the two germline ends. The CDR3 has 14 amino acids. Here the CDR3 reads CASSLFDSGNEQFF. CDR3 sequence (DNA): TGCGCCAGCAGCTTGTTCGATAGCGGCAATGAGCAGTTCTTC.